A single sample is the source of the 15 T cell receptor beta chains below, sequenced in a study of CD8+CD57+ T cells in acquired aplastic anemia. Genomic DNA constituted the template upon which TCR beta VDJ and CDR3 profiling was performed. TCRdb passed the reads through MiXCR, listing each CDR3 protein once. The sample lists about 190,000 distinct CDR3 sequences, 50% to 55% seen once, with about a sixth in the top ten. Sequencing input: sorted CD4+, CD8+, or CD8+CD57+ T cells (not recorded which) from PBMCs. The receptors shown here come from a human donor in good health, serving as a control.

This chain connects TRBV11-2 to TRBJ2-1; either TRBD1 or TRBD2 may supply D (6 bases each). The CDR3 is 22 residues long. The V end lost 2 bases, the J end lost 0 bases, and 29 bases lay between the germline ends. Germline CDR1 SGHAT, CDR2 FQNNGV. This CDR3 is CASSLSWGRGPRTHSSYNEQFF. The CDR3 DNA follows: TGTGCCAGCAGCTTAAGTTGGGGGCGGGGACCTCGTACTCACAGCTCCTACAATGAGCAGTTCTTC.

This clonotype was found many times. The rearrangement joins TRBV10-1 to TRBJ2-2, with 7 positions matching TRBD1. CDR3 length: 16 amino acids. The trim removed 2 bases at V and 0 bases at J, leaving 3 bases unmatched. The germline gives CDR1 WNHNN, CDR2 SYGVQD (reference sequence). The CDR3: CASSEGQGANTGELFF. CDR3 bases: TGCGCCAGCAGTGAGGGGCAGGGGGCGAACACCGGGGAGCTGTTTTTT.

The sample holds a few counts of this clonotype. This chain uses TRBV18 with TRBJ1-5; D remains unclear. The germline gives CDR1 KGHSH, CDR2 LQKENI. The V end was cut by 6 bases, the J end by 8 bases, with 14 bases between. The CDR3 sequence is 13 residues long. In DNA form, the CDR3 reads TGTGCCAGCTCCTCGATGGATTTGGAGCCCCAGCATTTT. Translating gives CASSSMDLEPQHF.

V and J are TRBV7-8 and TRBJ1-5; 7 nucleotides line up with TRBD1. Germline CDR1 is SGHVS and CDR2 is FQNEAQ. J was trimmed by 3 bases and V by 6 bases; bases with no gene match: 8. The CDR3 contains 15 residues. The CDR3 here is CASSELGQNNQPQHF. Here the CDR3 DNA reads TGTGCCAGCAGTGAACTGGGACAGAACAATCAGCCCCAGCATTTT.

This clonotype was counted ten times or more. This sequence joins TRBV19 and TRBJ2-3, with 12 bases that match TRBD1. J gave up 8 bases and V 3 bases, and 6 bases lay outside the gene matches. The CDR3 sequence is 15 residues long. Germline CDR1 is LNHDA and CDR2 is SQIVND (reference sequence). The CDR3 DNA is TGTGCCAGTAGTATTGGGGGACAGGGGGCGCTTACGCAGTATTTT. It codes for CASSIGGQGALTQYF.

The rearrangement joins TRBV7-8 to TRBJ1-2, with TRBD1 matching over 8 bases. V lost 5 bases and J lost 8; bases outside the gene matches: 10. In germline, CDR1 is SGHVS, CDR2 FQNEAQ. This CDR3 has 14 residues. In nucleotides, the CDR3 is TGTGCCAGCAGCCTCGAGCAGGGGGCCTGGGGCTACACCTTC. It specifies CASSLEQGAWGYTF.

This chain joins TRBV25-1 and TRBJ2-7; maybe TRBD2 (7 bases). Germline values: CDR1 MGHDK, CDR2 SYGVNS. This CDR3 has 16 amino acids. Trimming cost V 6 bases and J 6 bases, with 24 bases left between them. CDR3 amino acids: CASSLTGGASPREQYF. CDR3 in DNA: TGTGCCAGCAGCTTAACTGGGGGGGCATCCCCTCGCGAGCAGTACTTC.

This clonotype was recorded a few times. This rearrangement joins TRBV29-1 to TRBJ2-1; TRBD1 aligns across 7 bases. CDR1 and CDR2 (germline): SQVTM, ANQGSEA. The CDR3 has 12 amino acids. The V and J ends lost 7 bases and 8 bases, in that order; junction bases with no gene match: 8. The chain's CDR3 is CSDRQGRDEQFF. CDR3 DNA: TGCAGCGACAGACAGGGAAGGGATGAGCAGTTCTTC.

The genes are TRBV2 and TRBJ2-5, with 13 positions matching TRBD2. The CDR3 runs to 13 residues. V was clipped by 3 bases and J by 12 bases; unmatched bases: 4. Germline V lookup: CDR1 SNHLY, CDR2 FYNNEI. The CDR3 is CASSDAGLAGKYF. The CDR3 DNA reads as TGTGCCAGCAGTGACGCGGGACTAGCGGGGAAGTACTTC.

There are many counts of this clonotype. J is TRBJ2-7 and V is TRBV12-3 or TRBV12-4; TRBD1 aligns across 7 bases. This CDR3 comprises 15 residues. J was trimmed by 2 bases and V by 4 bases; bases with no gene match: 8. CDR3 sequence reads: CASSSRGQRTYEQYF. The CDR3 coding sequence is TGTGCCAGCAGTTCGAGGGGACAGAGGACCTACGAGCAGTACTTC.

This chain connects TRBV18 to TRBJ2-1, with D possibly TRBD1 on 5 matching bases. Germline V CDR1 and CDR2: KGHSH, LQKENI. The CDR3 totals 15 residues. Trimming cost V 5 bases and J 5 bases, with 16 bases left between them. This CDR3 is CASSYAGLGHNEQFF. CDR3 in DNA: TGTGCCAGCTCATACGCAGGGTTGGGGCACAATGAGCAGTTCTTC.

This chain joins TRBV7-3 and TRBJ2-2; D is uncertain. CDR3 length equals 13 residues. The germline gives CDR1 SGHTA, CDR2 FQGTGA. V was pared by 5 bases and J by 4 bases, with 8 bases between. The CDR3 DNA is TGTGCCAGCAGCCGGCTGGTCACCGGGGAGCTGTTTTTT. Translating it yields CASSRLVTGELFF.

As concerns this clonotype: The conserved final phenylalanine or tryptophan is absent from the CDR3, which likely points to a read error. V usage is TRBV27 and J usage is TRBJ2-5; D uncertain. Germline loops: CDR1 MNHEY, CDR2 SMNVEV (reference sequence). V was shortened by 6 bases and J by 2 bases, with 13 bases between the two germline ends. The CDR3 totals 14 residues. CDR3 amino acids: CASRYSGGQETQYS. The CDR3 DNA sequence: TGTGCCAGCAGATACTCGGGCGGTCAAGAGACCCAGTACTCC.

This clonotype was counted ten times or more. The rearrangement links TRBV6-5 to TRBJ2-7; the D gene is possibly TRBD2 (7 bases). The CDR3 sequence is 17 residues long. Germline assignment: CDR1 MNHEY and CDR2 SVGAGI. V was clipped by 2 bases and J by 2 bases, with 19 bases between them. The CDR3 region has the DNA TGTGCCAGCAGTTACCAATATAGGGGGGGACCTACCTACGAGCAGTACTTC. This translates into CASSYQYRGGPTYEQYF.

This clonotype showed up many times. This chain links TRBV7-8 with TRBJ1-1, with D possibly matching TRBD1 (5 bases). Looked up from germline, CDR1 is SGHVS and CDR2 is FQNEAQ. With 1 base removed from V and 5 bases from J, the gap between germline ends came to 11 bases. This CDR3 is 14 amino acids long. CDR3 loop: CASSLEGLRTEAFF. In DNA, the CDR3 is TGTGCCAGCAGCTTAGAGGGGCTAAGGACTGAAGCTTTCTTT.